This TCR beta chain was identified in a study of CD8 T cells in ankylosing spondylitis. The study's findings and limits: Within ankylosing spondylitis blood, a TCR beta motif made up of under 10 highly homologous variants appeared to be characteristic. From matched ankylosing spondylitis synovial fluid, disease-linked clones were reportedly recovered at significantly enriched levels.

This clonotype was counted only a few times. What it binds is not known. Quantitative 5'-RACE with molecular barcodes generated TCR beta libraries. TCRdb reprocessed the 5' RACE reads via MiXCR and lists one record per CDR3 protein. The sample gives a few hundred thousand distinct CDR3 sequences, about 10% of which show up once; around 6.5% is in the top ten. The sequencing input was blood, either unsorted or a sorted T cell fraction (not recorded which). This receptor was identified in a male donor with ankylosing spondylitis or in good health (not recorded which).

CDR3 DNA: TGCGCCAGCAGCTTAATAGCGGGGGAGTACAATGAGCAGTTCTTC. Encoded protein: CASSLIAGEYNEQFF. This chain connects TRBV5-1 to TRBJ2-1, with 9 positions matching TRBD2. The CDR3 runs to 15 residues. V shed 2 bases, J shed 4 bases, and the junction held 4 bases outside the gene matches. From germline, CDR1 is SGHRS and CDR2 YFSETQ.